The 28 T cell receptor beta chains below come from one sample, sequenced in a study of shared clonotypes between healthy human individuals. The data were produced by immunoSEQ multiplex PCR, yet TCRdb's version contains in-frame clones alone and is incomplete. The sample comprises about 1.9 million clones, around 93% of which are singletons, and 1.5% to 2% rests with the top ten. The naive CD8 subset, CD45RO-negative cells positively selected for CCR7, excluded terminally differentiated effector memory CD45RA+ cells. The material sequenced was naive CD8+ T cells from PBMCs. Receptor source: a man between 18 and 29 years old in good health. Some clones in this sample may be carry-over from other donors' samples.

DNA for the CDR3: TGTGCCAGCAGCTGGGGACCTAGCAATCAGCCCCAGCATTTT. Amino acids: CASSWGPSNQPQHF. V gene TRBV5-6 combines with J gene TRBJ1-5, with D tentatively TRBD1 (5 bases). CDR3 length: 14 residues. Trimming removed 3 bases at V and 0 bases at J, with 7 bases between. The V gene's germline CDR1 is SGHDT and CDR2 YYEEEE.

The CDR3 DNA sequence: TGTGCCAGCAGTTCGCAAAAGGACAGAGGGGGAATGTACTATGGCTACACCTTC. Its translation is CASSSQKDRGGMYYGYTF. This chain uses TRBV27 with TRBJ1-2; perhaps TRBD1 as D (6 bases). CDR3 length equals 18 residues. Between the trimmed V and J ends, which lost 4 bases and 3 bases, there was a span of 24 bases. CDR1 is MNHEY and CDR2 is SMNVEV in the germline V gene (reference sequence).

J is TRBJ2-3 and V is TRBV5-1; 9 bases fit TRBD2. The CDR3 runs 16 residues. Germline lookup yields CDR1 SGHRS and CDR2 YFSETQ. Trimming cost V 0 bases and J 2 bases; bases outside gene matches: 4. The CDR3 spells CASSLGLAENTDTQYF. The CDR3 DNA reads as TGCGCCAGCAGCTTGGGACTAGCGGAAAACACAGATACGCAGTATTTT.

About this clone itself: This same CDR3 is encoded by further DNA sequences in the sample. This chain links TRBV27 with TRBJ1-5, with a weak D call TRBD1 (5 bases). The V end lost 2 bases, the J end lost 4 bases, and 12 bases lay between the germline ends. Germline V CDR1 and CDR2: MNHEY, SMNVEV (reference sequence). The CDR3 spans 15 residues. CDR3 DNA sequence: TGTGCCAGCAGTTTAACGGGGGGTCGGAATCAGCCCCAGCATTTT. This codes for CASSLTGGRNQPQHF.

The chain employs TRBV5-6 and TRBJ2-1; D possibly uses TRBD1 or TRBD2 (6 bases each). CDR3 length: 16 residues. V shed 3 bases and J shed 1 base, with 14 bases lying between them. In germline, CDR1 is SGHDT, CDR2 YYEEEE. In DNA form, the CDR3 reads TGTGCCAGCAGCTGGGGGCGGGGCGGGTCCTACAATGAGCAGTTCTTC. The encoded protein is CASSWGRGGSYNEQFF.

The chain is built from TRBV7-8 and TRBJ1-4, with D unresolved. The CDR3 is 15 residues long. The ends were cut back, 4 bases at V and 6 bases at J, with 15 bases in the middle. The germline CDR1 and CDR2 sequences are SGHVS and FQNEAQ. The CDR3 nucleotides read TGTGCCAGCAGCTGGCTCGACCGACCTGATGAAAAACTGTTTTTT. Its translation is CASSWLDRPDEKLFF.

This sequence joins TRBV15 and TRBJ2-2, with 10 bases fitting TRBD2. V trimming: 2 bases; J trimming: 6 bases; junction bases outside the gene matches: 6. There are 16 residues in the CDR3. CDR1 is LNHNV, CDR2 YYDKDF, per germline (reference sequence). The CDR3 here is CATSRLAGVSSGELFF. In DNA form, the CDR3 reads TGTGCCACCAGCAGACTAGCGGGAGTGTCTTCCGGGGAGCTGTTTTTT.

The J gene is TRBJ2-3, the V gene TRBV7-9, with a weak D call TRBD2 (5 bases). Germline V CDR1 and CDR2: SEHNR, FQNEAQ (reference sequence). V gave up 4 bases and J gave up 2 bases, with 16 bases separating them. This CDR3 is 16 amino acids long. The CDR3 protein is CASSSHLRVITDTQYF. CDR3 coding DNA: TGTGCCAGCAGCTCCCACCTGAGGGTTATCACAGATACGCAGTATTTT.

This clone has just one count. The rearrangement links TRBV7-2 to TRBJ2-1; D gene ambiguous. The CDR3 has 14 residues. Per germline, CDR1 SGHTA and CDR2 FQGNSA. V was pared by 5 bases and J by 6 bases, with 14 bases between. The CDR3 DNA sequence: TGTGCCAGCAGCGCGAGATCCCTCCCCAATGAGCAGTTCTTC. It codes for CASSARSLPNEQFF.

The J gene is TRBJ2-1, the V gene TRBV5-1, with D perhaps assigned TRBD1 or TRBD2 (5 bases each). The CDR3 has 15 residues. Germline CDR1 reads SGHRS; CDR2 reads YFSETQ. The V gene lost 0 bases and the J gene lost 8 bases, with 15 bases spanning the gap. This CDR3 is CASSLEASRVDEQFF. The CDR3 nucleotides read TGCGCCAGCAGCTTGGAGGCTAGCAGGGTCGATGAGCAGTTCTTC.

The chain is built from TRBV7-9 and TRBJ2-7; possibly TRBD1 or TRBD2 for D (6 bases each). In germline, CDR1 is SEHNR, CDR2 FQNEAQ (reference sequence). Trimming took off 4 bases at V and 2 bases at J, with 12 bases between the two ends. This CDR3 contains 14 residues. The chain's CDR3 is CASSWDGGAYEQYF. The CDR3 bases are TGTGCCAGCAGCTGGGACGGGGGCGCCTACGAGCAGTACTTC. The complete variable domain, with remaining parts taken from reference TRBV7-9 and TRBJ2-7, reads DTGVSQNPRHKITKRGQNVTFRCDPISEHNRLYWYRQTLGQGPEFLTYFQNEAQLEKSRLLSDRFSAERPKGSFSTLEIQRTEQGDSAMYLCASSWDGGAYEQYFGPGTRLTVT.

The rearrangement links TRBV10-3 to TRBJ2-1, with 8 positions matching TRBD2. The germline CDR1 and CDR2 sequences are ENHRY and SYGVKD. V lost 0 bases and J lost 1; bases outside the gene matches: 8. This CDR3 has 18 amino acids. DNA for the CDR3: TGTGCCATCAGTGAGTCCTCTAGCGGGTGGGAGTCCTACAATGAGCAGTTCTTC. Encoded protein: CAISESSSGWESYNEQFF.

The chain has TRBV27 and TRBJ1-5; D is unclear. The CDR3 is 16 residues long. Per the germline V gene, CDR1 is MNHEY and CDR2 is SMNVEV (reference sequence). V was cut by 7 bases and J by 0 bases, with 16 bases left in between. Written as DNA, the CDR3 is TGTGCCAGCAAAGGTTTAAGTGAGATTAGCAATCAGCCCCAGCATTTT. Translated: CASKGLSEISNQPQHF.

This chain connects TRBV12-5 to TRBJ2-3; D assignment may be TRBD1 or TRBD2 (5 bases each). Germline V gives CDR1 LGHNT, CDR2 FRNRAP. Deletions cut 5 bases from V and 1 base from J, with 16 bases between. The CDR3 has 16 amino acids. The CDR3 region is CASGAGTDPRTDTQYF. The CDR3 nucleotides are TGTGCTAGTGGTGCAGGGACGGATCCTCGCACAGATACGCAGTATTTT.

The CDR3 loop reads CASSLIDGHEQFF. The CDR3 bases are TGTGCCAGCAGCCTAATCGACGGACATGAGCAGTTCTTC. This chain joins TRBV14 and TRBJ2-1; no reliable D call. The germline V gene has CDR1 SGHDN and CDR2 FVKESK. The ends were cut back, 4 bases at V and 8 bases at J, with 12 bases in the middle. There are 13 residues in the CDR3.

V and J are TRBV27 and TRBJ2-3; tentative D call: TRBD1 (5 bases). The CDR3 is 13 amino acids. V was cut by 8 bases and J by 6 bases, with 15 bases left in between. Germline V lookup: CDR1 MNHEY, CDR2 SMNVEV (reference sequence). The chain's CDR3 is CASQGGSPDTQYF. The CDR3 nucleotides read TGTGCCAGCCAGGGCGGTTCCCCGGATACGCAGTATTTT.

This chain uses TRBV27 with TRBJ2-7, with D unclear. The CDR3 has 15 residues. Germline CDR1 reads MNHEY; CDR2 reads SMNVEV (reference sequence). Trimming left V 3 bases short and J 2 bases short, with 14 bases between. CDR3 in DNA: TGTGCCAGCAGTTTCTATGGGCAAGGTACCTACGAGCAGTACTTC. It yields the protein CASSFYGQGTYEQYF.

The rearrangement joins TRBV21-1 to TRBJ2-7; TRBD1, the table's D call, lacks a check against the DNA. TRBV21-1 is labeled a pseudogene. The CDR3 extends over 17 amino acids. The CDR3 sequence: CASTTPLVGTGLAEQYF. The CDR3, as DNA: TGTGCCAGCACAACTCCGTTGGTGGGGACAGGGTTGGCCGAGCAGTACTTC.

The genes are TRBV7-9 and TRBJ1-2; maybe TRBD1 (6 bases). CDR3 length equals 16 residues. V lost 2 bases to trimming and J lost 4 bases, with 17 bases between them. Looked up from germline, CDR1 is SEHNR and CDR2 is FQNEAQ (reference sequence). CDR3 sequence reads: CASSLFVRAGAYGYTF. DNA of the CDR3: TGTGCCAGCAGCTTATTTGTTCGGGCAGGGGCCTATGGCTACACCTTC. Using reference TRBV7-9 and TRBJ1-2 for the parts outside the CDR3, the full variable domain is DTGVSQNPRHKITKRGQNVTFRCDPISEHNRLYWYRQTLGQGPEFLTYFQNEAQLEKSRLLSDRFSAERPKGSFSTLEIQRTEQGDSAMYLCASSLFVRAGAYGYTFGSGTRLTVV.

V gene TRBV5-4 combines with J gene TRBJ2-3; no clear D. The CDR3 is 15 amino acids. The germline V gene encodes CDR1 SGHNT and CDR2 YYREEE (reference sequence). V was cut by 1 base and J by 5 bases, with 14 bases left in between. Written as DNA, the CDR3 is TGTGCCAGCAGCTTGTCAGCCAGGTTCAGAGATACGCAGTATTTT. Translated, it gives CASSLSARFRDTQYF.

The V gene is TRBV10-3, the J gene TRBJ1-1; the D gene is possibly TRBD1 (5 bases). The ends were cut back, 6 bases at V and 7 bases at J, with 12 bases in the middle. CDR3 length: 12 amino acids. Looked up from germline, CDR1 is ENHRY and CDR2 is SYGVKD. The CDR3 DNA reads TGTGCCATCAGCCGAGACAGCCTTGAAGCTTTCTTT. As protein: CAISRDSLEAFF.

J is TRBJ2-1 and V is TRBV28; TRBD2 matches 7 bases. V gave up 6 bases and J gave up 4 bases; unmatched junction bases: 9. Germline values: CDR1 MDHEN, CDR2 SYDVKM. This CDR3 region has 15 residues. CDR3 sequence reads: CASRAPGGLYNEQFF. CDR3 in DNA: TGTGCCAGCAGGGCCCCGGGGGGTCTGTACAATGAGCAGTTCTTC.

This chain uses TRBV27 with TRBJ1-1; TRBD1 agrees at 7 bases. This CDR3 is built from 19 residues. CDR1 MNHEY and CDR2 SMNVEV come from the germline V gene (reference sequence). The V gene end was trimmed by 2 bases and the J gene end by 7 bases; junction bases not matched to a gene: 22. CDR3 amino acids: CASSLPPLLGQFLGGEAFF. The CDR3 nucleotides read TGTGCCAGCAGTTTACCCCCCCTTTTGGGACAGTTTCTCGGAGGTGAAGCTTTCTTT.

This rearrangement joins TRBV7-8 to TRBJ2-7; 11 bases line up with TRBD2. The V segment lost 5 bases and the J segment 7 bases; nucleotides outside the gene matches: 10. This CDR3 is built from 15 residues. Germline loops: CDR1 SGHVS, CDR2 FQNEAQ. The CDR3 bases are TGTGCCAGCAGCCCCACGACTAGCGGGATTGTTGAGCAGTACTTC. Translated, it gives CASSPTTSGIVEQYF.

The chain is built from TRBV9 and TRBJ2-3, with 9 bases identical to TRBD1. Germline V gene sequence: CDR1 SGDLS, CDR2 YYNGEE. V dropped 4 bases and J dropped 4; count of bases not matched to a gene: 10. This CDR3 spans 16 amino acids. CDR3 region: CASSPPGTGISDTQYF. The CDR3 nucleotides read TGTGCCAGCAGCCCACCCGGGACAGGGATTTCAGATACGCAGTATTTT.

The CDR3 is CASSLRLAGYNEQFF. The CDR3 DNA reads TGTGCCAGCAGCTTACGGCTAGCGGGGTACAATGAGCAGTTCTTC. The chain couples TRBV7-3 to TRBJ2-1; 9 bases match TRBD2. The CDR3 loop spans 15 amino acids. The V segment lost 2 bases and the J segment 4 bases; nucleotides outside the gene matches: 3. Per the germline V gene, CDR1 is SGHTA and CDR2 is FQGTGA.

The chain uses TRBV4-1 and TRBJ2-7, with D perhaps being TRBD1 or TRBD2 (6 bases each). V lost 4 bases to trimming and J lost 0 bases, with 22 bases between them. Germline CDR1 is MGHRA and CDR2 is YSYEKL. The length of the CDR3 is 18 residues. In DNA form, the CDR3 reads TGCGCCAGCAGCCCTAAAGGGGGGATCGGGACGGGCTCCTACGAGCAGTACTTC. It translates to CASSPKGGIGTGSYEQYF.

This clone was detected only once. The rearrangement uses TRBV19 and TRBJ2-6; no reliable D call. The ends were cut back, 5 bases at V and 4 bases at J, with 9 bases in the middle. The CDR3 covers 14 residues. Germline V gene sequence: CDR1 LNHDA, CDR2 SQIVND (reference sequence). CDR3 sequence reads: CASSLVTGANVLTF. The CDR3 DNA sequence: TGTGCCAGTAGTTTGGTAACCGGGGCCAACGTCCTGACTTTC.